This T cell receptor (beta chain) came from a study of identical twins. Only healthy Caucasians were enrolled as donors. This clonotype was seen at least ten times. Its antigen is unknown. V shed 0 bases, J shed 4 bases, and the junction held 4 bases outside the gene matches. This CDR3 is 16 amino acids long. Germline V lookup: CDR1 SGHRS, CDR2 YFSETQ. Template switching supplied a universal primer site; unique molecular identifiers were carried on the cDNA. From the 5' RACE reads, TCRdb called clonotypes with MiXCR, one entry per CDR3 protein. The sample carries 350,000 to 400,000 distinct CDR3 sequences, around 9% recorded once. Points from the study as a whole: Beta clonotypes that were abundant in cord blood contained fewer insertions, a pattern absent from memory repertoires. Out-of-frame alpha sequences shared by twins showed excess low generation probability.

The J gene is TRBJ2-1, the V gene TRBV5-1, with 10 bases that match TRBD2. The clonotype originates from a woman in her 50s in good health. The specimen sequenced was naive T cells sorted from blood. The CDR3 DNA follows: TGCGCCAGCAGCTTGGCCACTAGCGGGATGTACAATGAGCAGTTCTTC. It codes for CASSLATSGMYNEQFF.